The clone carrying this T cell receptor beta chain was observed a single time. The CDR3 consists of 15 residues. Germline CDR1 SGHTA, CDR2 FQGNSA. The V end lost 7 bases, the J end lost 1 base, and 14 bases lay between the germline ends. TCRdb's table, derived via immunoSEQ multiplex PCR, lists solely in-frame clones and lacks some. The sample yields 1.5 million to 2.5 million clones, just under 95% seen once. This sample was taken from a study of shared clonotypes between healthy human individuals. Naive CD8 cells were CD45RO-negative, positively selected for CCR7, excluding terminally differentiated effector memory CD45RA+ cells. Donors comprised only Caucasian adults living in Nashville, Tennessee.

The source is a man aged 18 to 35 in good health. The rearrangement uses TRBV7-2 and TRBJ1-5; D remains unclear. The source material was naive CD8+ T cells sorted from blood. DNA of the CDR3: TGTGCCAGCACCCCTGAGGCCTGGAGCAATCAGCCCCAGCATTTT. Amino acids: CASTPEAWSNQPQHF.